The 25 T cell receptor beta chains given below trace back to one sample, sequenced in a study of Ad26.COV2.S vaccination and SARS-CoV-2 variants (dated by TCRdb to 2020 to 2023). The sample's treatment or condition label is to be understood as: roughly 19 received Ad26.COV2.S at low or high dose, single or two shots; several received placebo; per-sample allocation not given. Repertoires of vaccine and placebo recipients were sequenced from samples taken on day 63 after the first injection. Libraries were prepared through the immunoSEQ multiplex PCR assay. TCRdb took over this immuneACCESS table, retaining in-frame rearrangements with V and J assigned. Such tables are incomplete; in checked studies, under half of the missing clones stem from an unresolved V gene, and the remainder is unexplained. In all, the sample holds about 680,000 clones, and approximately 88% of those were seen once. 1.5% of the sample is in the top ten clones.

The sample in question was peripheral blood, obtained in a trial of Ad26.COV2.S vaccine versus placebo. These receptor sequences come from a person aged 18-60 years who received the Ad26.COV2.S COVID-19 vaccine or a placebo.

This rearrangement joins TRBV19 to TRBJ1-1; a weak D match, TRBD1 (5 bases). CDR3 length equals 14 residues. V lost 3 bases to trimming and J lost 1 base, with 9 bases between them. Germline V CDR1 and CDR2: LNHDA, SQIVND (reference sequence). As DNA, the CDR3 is TGTGCCAGTAGTATCCAGGGTTGGAACACTGAAGCTTTCTTT. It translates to CASSIQGWNTEAFF.

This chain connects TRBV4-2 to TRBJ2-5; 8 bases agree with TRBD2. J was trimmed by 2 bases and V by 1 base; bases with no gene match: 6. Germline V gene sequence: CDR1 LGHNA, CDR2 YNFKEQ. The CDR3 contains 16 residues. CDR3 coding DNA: TGTGCCAGCAGCCAAGCCCCCACTAGCGGACAAGAGACCCAGTACTTC. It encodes CASSQAPTSGQETQYF.

The CDR3 loop is CASSESQGTGDGQPQHF. In nucleotides, the CDR3 is TGTGCCAGCAGTGAAAGTCAGGGGACAGGGGATGGTCAGCCCCAGCATTTT. The V and J genes are TRBV2 and TRBJ1-5; TRBD1 agrees at 10 bases. Germline lookup yields CDR1 SNHLY and CDR2 FYNNEI. Germline trimming cut 2 bases from V and 6 bases from J; bases unmatched to any gene: 10. The CDR3 runs to 17 residues.

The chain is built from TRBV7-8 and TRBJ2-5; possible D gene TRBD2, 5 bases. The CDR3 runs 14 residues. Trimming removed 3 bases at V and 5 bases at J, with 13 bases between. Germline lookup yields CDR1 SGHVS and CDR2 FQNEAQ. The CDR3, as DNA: TGTGCCAGCAGCTTCCGGACTTCGGGGGAGACCCAGTACTTC. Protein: CASSFRTSGETQYF.

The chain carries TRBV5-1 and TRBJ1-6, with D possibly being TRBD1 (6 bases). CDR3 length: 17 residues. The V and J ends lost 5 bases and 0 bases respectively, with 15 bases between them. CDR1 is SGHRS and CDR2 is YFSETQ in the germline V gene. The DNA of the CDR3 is TGCGCCAGCAGGACCGGGACATATCCCTCCTATAATTCACCCCTCCACTTT. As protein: CASRTGTYPSYNSPLHF. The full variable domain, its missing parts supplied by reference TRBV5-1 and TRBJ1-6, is KAGVTQTPRYLIKTRGQQVTLSCSPISGHRSVSWYQQTPGQGLQFLFEYFSETQRNKGNFPGRFSGRQFSNSRSEMNVSTLELGDSALYLCASRTGTYPSYNSPLHFGNGTRLTVT.

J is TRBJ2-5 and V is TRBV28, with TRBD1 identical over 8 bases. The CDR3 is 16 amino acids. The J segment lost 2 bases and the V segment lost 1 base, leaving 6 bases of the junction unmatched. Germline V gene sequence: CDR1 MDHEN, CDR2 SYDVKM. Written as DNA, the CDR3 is TGTGCCAGCAGTTTATTGGGGCGGACAGGGCAAGAGACCCAGTACTTC. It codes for CASSLLGRTGQETQYF. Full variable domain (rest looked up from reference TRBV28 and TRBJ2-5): DVKVTQSSRYLVKRTGEKVFLECVQDMDHENMFWYRQDPGLGLRLIYFSYDVKMKEKGDIPEGYSVSREKKERFSLILESASTNQTSMYLCASSLLGRTGQETQYFGPGTRLLVL.

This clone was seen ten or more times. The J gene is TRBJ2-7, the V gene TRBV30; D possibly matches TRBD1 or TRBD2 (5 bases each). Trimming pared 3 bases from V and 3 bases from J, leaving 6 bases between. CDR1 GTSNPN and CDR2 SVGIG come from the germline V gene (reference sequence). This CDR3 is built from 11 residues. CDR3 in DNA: TGTGCCTGGAGGGGGGTCTACGAGCAGTACTTC. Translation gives CAWRGVYEQYF.

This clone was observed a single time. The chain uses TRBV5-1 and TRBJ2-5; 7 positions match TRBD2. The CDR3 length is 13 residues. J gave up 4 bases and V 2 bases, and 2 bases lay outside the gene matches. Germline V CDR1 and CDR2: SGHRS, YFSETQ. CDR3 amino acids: CASSLSGAETQYF. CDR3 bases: TGCGCCAGCAGCTTAAGCGGGGCAGAGACCCAGTACTTC. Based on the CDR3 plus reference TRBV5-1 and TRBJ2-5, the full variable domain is KAGVTQTPRYLIKTRGQQVTLSCSPISGHRSVSWYQQTPGQGLQFLFEYFSETQRNKGNFPGRFSGRQFSNSRSEMNVSTLELGDSALYLCASSLSGAETQYFGPGTRLLVL.

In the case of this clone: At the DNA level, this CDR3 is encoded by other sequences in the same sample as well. The CDR3 DNA reads TGTGCCAGCAAACTACAGGGGGGAACTGAAGCTTTCTTT. Its translation is CASKLQGGTEAFF. This chain connects TRBV6-6 to TRBJ1-1; the match to TRBD1 covers 8 bases. Germline V gives CDR1 MNHNY, CDR2 SVGAGI (reference sequence). This CDR3 has 13 amino acids. Trimming cost V 7 bases and J 5 bases; bases outside gene matches: 6.

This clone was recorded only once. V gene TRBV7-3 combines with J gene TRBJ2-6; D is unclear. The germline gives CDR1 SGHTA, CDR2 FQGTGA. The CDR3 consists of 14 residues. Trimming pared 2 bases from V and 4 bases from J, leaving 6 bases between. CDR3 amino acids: CASSLAGGANVLTF. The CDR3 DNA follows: TGTGCCAGCAGCTTAGCTGGGGGGGCCAACGTCCTGACTTTC.

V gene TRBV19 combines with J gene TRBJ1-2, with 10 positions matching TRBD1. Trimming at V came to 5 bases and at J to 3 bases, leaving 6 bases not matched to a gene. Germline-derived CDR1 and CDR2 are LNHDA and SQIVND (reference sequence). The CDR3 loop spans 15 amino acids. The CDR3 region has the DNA TGTGCCAGTAGTGACAGGGGGCGAATGGACTATGGCTACACCTTC. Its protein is CASSDRGRMDYGYTF.

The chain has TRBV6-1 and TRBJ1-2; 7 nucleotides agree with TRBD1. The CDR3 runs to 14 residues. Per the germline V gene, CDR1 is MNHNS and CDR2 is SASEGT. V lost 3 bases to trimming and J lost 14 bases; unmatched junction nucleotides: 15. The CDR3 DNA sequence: TGTGCCAGCAGTGATAGGGGGCTGCAGTCTCCTGGGACCTTC. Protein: CASSDRGLQSPGTF.

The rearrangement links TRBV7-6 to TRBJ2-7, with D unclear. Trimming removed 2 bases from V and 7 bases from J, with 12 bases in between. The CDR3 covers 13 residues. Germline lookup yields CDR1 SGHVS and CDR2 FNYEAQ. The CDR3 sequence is CASSLPPLSEQYF. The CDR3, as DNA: TGTGCCAGCAGCTTACCGCCTCTATCTGAGCAGTACTTC.

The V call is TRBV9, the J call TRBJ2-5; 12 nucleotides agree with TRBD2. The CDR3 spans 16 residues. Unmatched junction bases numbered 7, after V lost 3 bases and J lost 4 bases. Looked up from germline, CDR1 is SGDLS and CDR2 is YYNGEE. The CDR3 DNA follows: TGTGCCAGCAGCGACTCTAGCGGGGGGGCCCGAGAGACCCAGTACTTC. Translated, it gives CASSDSSGGARETQYF.

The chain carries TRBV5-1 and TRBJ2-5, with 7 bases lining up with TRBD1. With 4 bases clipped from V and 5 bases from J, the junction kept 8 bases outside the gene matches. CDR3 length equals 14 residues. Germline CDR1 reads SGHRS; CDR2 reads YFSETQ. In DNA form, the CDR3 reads TGCGCCAGCAGCACGGCAGGGGGTCTGGAGACCCAGTACTTC. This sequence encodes CASSTAGGLETQYF.

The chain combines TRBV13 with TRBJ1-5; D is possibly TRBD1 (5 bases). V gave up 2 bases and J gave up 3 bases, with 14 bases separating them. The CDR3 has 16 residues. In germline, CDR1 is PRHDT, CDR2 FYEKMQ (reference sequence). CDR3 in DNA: TGTGCCAGCAGCTTATCGGCCGGGACCCCCAATCAGCCCCAGCATTTT. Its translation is CASSLSAGTPNQPQHF. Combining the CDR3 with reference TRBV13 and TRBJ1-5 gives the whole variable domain AAGVIQSPRHLIKEKRETATLKCYPIPRHDTVYWYQQGPGQDPQFLISFYEKMQSDKGSIPDRFSAQQFSDYHSELNMSSLELGDSALYFCASSLSAGTPNQPQHFGDGTRLSIL.

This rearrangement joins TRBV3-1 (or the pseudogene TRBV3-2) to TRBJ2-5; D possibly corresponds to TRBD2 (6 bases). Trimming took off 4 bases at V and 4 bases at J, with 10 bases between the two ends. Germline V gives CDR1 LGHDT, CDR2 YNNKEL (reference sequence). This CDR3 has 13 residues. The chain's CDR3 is CASSRLGGETQYF. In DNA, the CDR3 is TGTGCCAGCAGCCGACTGGGGGGAGAGACCCAGTACTTC.

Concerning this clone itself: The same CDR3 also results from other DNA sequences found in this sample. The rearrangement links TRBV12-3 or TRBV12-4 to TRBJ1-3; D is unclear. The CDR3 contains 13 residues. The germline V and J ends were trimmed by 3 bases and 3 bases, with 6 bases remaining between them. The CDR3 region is CASSLRVGNTIYF. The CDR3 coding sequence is TGTGCCAGCAGTTTGAGGGTTGGAAACACCATATATTTT.

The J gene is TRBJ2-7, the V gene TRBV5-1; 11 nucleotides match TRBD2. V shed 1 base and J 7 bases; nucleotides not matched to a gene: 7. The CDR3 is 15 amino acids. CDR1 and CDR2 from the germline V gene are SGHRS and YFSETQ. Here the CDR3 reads CASSLQLAGGREQYF. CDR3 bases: TGCGCCAGCAGCTTGCAGCTAGCGGGAGGAAGGGAGCAGTACTTC.

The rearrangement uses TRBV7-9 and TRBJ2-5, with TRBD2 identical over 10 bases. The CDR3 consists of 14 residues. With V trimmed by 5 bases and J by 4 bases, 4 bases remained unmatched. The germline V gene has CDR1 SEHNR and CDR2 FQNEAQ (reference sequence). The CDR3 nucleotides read TGTGCCAGCAGCACTAGCGGGATCGGAGAGACCCAGTACTTC. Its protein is CASSTSGIGETQYF.

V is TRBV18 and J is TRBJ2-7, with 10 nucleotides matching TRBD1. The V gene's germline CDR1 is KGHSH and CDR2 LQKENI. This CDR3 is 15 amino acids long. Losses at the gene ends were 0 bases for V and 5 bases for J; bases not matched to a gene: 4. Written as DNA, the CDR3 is TGTGCCAGCTCACCACCGGGACAGGGGTTGCACGAGCAGTACTTC. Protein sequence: CASSPPGQGLHEQYF.

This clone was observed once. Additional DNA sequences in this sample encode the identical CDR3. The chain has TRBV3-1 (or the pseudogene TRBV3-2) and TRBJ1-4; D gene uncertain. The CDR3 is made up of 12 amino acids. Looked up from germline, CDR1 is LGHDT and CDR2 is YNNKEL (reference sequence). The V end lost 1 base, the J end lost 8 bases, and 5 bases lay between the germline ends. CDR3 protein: CASSQGAEKLFF. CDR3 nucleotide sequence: TGTGCCAGCAGCCAAGGGGCAGAAAAACTGTTTTTT.

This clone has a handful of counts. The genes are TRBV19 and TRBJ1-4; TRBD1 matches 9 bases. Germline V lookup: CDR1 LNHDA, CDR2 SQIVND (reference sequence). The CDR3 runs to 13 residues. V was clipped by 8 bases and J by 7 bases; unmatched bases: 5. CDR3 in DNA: TGTGCCAGTGCGGGACAGGGATCTGAAAAACTGTTTTTT. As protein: CASAGQGSEKLFF.

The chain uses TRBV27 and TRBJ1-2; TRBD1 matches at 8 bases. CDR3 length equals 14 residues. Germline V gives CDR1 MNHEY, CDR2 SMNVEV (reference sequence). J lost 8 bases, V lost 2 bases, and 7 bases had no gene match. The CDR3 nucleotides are TGTGCCAGCAGTTTACAGGGGGCTCGGGAGGGCTACACCTTC. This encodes CASSLQGAREGYTF.

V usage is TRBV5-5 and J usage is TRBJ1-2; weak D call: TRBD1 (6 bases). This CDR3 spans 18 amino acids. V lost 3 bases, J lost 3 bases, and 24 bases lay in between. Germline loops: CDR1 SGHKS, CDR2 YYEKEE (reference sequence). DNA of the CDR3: TGTGCCAGCAGCTCGGGGGCCCTAGGGTATTCTAGGGACTATGGCTACACCTTC. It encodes CASSSGALGYSRDYGYTF.